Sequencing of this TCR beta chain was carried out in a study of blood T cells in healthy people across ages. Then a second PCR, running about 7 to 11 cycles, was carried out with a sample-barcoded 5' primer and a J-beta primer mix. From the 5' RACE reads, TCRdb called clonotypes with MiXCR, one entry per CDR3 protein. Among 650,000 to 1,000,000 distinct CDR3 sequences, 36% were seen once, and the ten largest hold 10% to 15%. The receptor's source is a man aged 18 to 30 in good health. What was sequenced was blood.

DNA of the CDR3: TGCAGTGCTGCTAGCGGGGGGGACACAGATACGCAGTATTTT. It codes for CSAASGGDTDTQYF. V is TRBV20-1 and J is TRBJ2-3, with TRBD2 matching over 12 bases. The germline CDR1 and CDR2 sequences are DFQATT and SNEGSKA (reference sequence). V was clipped by 5 bases and J by 2 bases; unmatched bases: 2. This CDR3 region has 14 residues.